Described below is a single T cell receptor (beta chain) sequence and its context. Original analysis: Amplification of reference gene primers was used by the study to estimate nucleated cell counts. Data came from immunoSEQ multiplex PCR; TCRdb stores just in-frame clones and leaves some out. V, J and clone size were drawn from that table, and D and trimming were deduced from the DNA. The sample holds approximately 110,000 clones, over 80% seen once. This specimen belongs to a study of blood T cell repertoires in COVID-19. About the study: The United States, Italy and Spain supplied acute and convalescent COVID-19 samples. In each case, the material was cDNA or gDNA derived from T cells, B-cell-depleted T cells, or PBMCs.

The V and J ends lost 4 bases and 5 bases, in that order; junction bases with no gene match: 8. The CDR3 contains 15 residues. Looked up from germline, CDR1 is SGHTS and CDR2 is YDEGEE. The specimen was peripheral blood. V and J are TRBV5-8 and TRBJ1-5; TRBD1 matches at 8 bases. This TCR came from a woman in her 70s with acute or convalescent COVID-19. The CDR3 sequence is CASSGGETGDQPQHF. In DNA, the CDR3 is TGTGCCAGCAGCGGTGGTGAGACAGGGGATCAGCCCCAGCATTTT.